This T cell receptor (beta chain) is drawn from a study of T cells in Graves' hyperthyroidism and ophthalmopathy. The CDR3 covers 16 residues. V was shortened by 5 bases and J by 2 bases, with 19 bases between the two germline ends. Germline assignment: CDR1 MNHNS and CDR2 SASEGT. This clonotype appeared many times. RNA transcripts provided the source from which TCR beta CDR3 regions were amplified. First-round RT-PCR of the TCR CDR3 relied on the HTBI primer set. TCRdb used MiXCR to reprocess the multiplex PCR reads, holding one entry per CDR3 protein. The sample includes 350,000 to 400,000 distinct CDR3 sequences, 14% to 15% of them seen just once.

Sequencing was performed on blood. The TCR comes from a woman between 25 and 40 years old with Graves' hyperthyroidism. This chain connects TRBV6-1 to TRBJ2-7; D unclear. As DNA, the CDR3 is TGTGCCAGCAGTCTCAGAGAGGACCCCCGACCCTACGAGCAGTACTTC. It codes for CASSLREDPRPYEQYF.